The present entry profiles one T cell receptor (beta chain) with its context. Germline loops: CDR1 SGHAT, CDR2 FQNNGV. The CDR3 contains 16 residues. V was trimmed by 5 bases and J by 1 base, leaving 18 bases between them. These data originate in a study of blood T cell repertoires in COVID-19. The wider study: Material from acute and convalescent COVID-19 was sourced from the United States, Italy and Spain. Nucleic acid was either cDNA or gDNA, and it came from T cells, B-cell-depleted T cells, or PBMCs.

Profiling relied on immunoSEQ multiplex PCR, and the TCRdb table lists in-frame clones only, not all of them. The sample carries 120,000 or so clones, about 88% recorded once. J is TRBJ2-7 and V is TRBV11-2; D perhaps matches TRBD2 (6 bases). This TCR was sampled from a human donor in a cohort sampled during active COVID-19. What was sequenced was peripheral blood. The CDR3 DNA reads TGTGCCAGCAGCCCCACCCTTGGGGCGGGGTCCTACGAGCAGTACTTC. It translates to CASSPTLGAGSYEQYF.